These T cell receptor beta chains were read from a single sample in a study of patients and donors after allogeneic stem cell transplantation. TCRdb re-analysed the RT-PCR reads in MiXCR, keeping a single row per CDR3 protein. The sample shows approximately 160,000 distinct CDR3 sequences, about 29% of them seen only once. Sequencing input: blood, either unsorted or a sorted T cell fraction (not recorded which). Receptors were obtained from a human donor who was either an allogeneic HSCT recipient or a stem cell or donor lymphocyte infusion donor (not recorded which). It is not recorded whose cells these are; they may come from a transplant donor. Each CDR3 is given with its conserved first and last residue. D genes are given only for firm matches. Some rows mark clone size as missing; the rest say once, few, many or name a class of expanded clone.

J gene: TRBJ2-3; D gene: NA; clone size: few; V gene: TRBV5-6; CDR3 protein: CASSLGYGAHTDTQYF; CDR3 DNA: TGTGCCAGCAGCTTGGGTTACGGGGCACACACAGATACGCAGTATTTT
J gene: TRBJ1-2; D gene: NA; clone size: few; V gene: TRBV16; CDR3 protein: CASSHYTADYGYTF; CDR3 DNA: TGTGCCAGCAGCCACTACACGGCAGACTATGGCTACACCTTC
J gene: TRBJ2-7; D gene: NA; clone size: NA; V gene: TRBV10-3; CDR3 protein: CAISEPLRGAYEQYF; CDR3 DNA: TGTGCCATCAGTGAGCCATTGAGGGGTGCCTACGAGCAGTACTTC
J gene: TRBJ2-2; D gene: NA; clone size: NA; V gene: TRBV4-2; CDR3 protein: CASSQAAANTGELFF; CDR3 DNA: TGTGCCAGCAGCCAAGCAGCCGCGAACACCGGGGAGCTGTTTTTT
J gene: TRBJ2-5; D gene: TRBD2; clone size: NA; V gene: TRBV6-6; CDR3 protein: CASSYSRLAEYQETQYF; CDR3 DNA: TGTGCCAGCAGTTACTCGCGCCTAGCGGAATACCAAGAGACCCAGTACTTC
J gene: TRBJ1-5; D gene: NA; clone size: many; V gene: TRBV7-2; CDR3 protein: CASSLGGGQPQHF; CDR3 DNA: TGTGCCAGCAGCTTAGGAGGAGGCCAGCCCCAGCATTTT
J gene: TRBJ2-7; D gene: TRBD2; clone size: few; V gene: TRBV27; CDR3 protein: CASSLSRGGNYEQYF; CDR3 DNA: TGTGCCAGCAGTTTATCGAGGGGAGGGAACTACGAGCAGTACTTC
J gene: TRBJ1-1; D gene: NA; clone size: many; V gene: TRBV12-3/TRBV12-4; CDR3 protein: CASSFGTRGNEAFF; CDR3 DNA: TGTGCCAGCAGTTTCGGGACAAGGGGGAATGAAGCTTTCTTT
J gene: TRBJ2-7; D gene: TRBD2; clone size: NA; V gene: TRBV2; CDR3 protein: CASEDPGLAGGSSYEQYF; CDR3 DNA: TGTGCCAGCGAGGACCCGGGACTAGCGGGAGGGAGCTCCTACGAGCAGTACTTC
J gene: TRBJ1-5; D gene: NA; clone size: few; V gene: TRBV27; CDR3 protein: CASSPSGSNQPQHF; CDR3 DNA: TGTGCCAGCAGTCCCAGTGGAAGCAATCAGCCCCAGCATTTT
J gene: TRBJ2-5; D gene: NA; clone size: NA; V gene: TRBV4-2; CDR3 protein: CASSQENQGWETQYF; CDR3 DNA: TGTGCCAGCAGCCAAGAAAACCAGGGCTGGGAGACCCAGTACTTC
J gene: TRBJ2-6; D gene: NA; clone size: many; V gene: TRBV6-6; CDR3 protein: CASSYFPPSGANVLTF; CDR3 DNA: TGTGCCAGCAGTTACTTTCCCCCCTCTGGGGCCAACGTCCTGACTTTC
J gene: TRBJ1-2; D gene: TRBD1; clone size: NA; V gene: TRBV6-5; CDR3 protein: CASSSGGGYTF; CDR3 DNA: TGTGCCAGCAGTTCAGGGGGCGGCTACACCTTC
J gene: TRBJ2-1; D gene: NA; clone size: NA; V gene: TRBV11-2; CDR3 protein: CASSLEGLSYNEQFF; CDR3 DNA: TGTGCCAGCAGCTTAGAGGGATTGAGCTACAATGAGCAGTTCTTC
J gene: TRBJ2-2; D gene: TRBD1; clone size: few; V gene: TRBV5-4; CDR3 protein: CASSQEPGQGANGELFF; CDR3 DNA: TGTGCCAGCAGCCAGGAGCCGGGACAGGGGGCGAACGGGGAGCTGTTTTTT
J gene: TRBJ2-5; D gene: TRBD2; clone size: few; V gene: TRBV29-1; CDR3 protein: CSVPNGPAGGTQYF; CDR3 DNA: TGCAGCGTTCCTAACGGACCTGCGGGAGGGACCCAGTACTTC
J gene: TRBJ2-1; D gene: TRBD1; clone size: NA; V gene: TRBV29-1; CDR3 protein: CSVEGQIYNEQFF; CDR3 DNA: TGCAGCGTTGAGGGACAGATATACAATGAGCAGTTCTTC
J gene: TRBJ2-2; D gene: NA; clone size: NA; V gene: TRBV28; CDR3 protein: CASTGVGSVTGELFF; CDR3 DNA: TGTGCCAGCACCGGCGTGGGGTCAGTCACCGGGGAGCTGTTTTTT
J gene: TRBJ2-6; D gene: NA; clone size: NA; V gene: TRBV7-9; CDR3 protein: CASSLGIGGASGANVLTF; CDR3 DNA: TGTGCCAGCAGCTTAGGTATCGGCGGGGCCTCTGGGGCCAACGTCCTGACTTTC
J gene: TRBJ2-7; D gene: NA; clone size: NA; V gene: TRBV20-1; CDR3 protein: CSATRTYEQYF; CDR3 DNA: TGCAGTGCTACTAGGACCTACGAGCAGTACTTC
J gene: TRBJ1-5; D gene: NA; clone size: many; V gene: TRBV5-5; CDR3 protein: CASSSWVNQPQHF; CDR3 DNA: TGTGCCAGCAGCTCATGGGTTAATCAGCCCCAGCATTTT
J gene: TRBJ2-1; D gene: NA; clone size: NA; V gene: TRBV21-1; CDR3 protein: CASSKIEQGYNEQFF; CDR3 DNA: TGTGCCAGCAGCAAAATAGAACAGGGCTACAATGAGCAGTTCTTC
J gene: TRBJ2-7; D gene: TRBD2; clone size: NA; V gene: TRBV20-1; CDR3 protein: CSARDRLAAIYEQYF; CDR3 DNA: TGCAGTGCTAGAGACCGACTAGCGGCCATCTACGAGCAGTACTTC
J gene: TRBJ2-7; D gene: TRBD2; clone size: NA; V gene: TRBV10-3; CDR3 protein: CAITPSPTSGGYEQYF; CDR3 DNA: TGTGCCATCACTCCCTCCCCTACTAGCGGAGGCTACGAGCAGTACTTC
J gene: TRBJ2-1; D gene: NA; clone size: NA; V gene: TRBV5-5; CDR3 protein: CASSLRERSQRYNEQFF; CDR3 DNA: TGTGCCAGCAGCTTGAGGGAAAGGAGTCAGCGCTACAATGAGCAGTTCTTC